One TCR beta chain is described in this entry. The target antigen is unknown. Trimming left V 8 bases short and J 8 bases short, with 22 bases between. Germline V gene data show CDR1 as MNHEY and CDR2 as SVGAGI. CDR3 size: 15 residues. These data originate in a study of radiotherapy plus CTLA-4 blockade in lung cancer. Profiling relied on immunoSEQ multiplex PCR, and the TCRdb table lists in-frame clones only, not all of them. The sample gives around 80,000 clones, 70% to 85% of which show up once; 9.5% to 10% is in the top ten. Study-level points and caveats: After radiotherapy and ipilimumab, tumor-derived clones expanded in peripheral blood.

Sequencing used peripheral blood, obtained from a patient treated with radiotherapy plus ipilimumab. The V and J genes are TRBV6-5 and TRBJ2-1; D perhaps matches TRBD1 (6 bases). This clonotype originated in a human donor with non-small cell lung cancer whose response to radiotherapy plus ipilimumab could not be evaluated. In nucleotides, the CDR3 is TGTGCCAGCCGAAAATGGACAGCCTTGGGCGATGAGCAGTTCTTC. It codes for CASRKWTALGDEQFF.